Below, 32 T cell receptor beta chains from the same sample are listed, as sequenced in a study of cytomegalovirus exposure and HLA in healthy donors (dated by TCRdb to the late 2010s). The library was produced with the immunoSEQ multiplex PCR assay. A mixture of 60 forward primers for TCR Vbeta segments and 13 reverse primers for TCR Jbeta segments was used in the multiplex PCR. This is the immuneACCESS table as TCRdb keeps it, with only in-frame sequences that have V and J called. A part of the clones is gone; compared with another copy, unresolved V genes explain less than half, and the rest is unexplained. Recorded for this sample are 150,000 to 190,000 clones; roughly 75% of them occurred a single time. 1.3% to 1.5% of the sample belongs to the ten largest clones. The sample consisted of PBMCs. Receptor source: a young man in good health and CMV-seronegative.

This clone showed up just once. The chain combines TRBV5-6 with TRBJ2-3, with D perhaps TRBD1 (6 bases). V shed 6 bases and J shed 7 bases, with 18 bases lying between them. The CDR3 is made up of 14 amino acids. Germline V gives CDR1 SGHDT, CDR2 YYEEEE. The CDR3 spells CASTSSSGEHTQYF. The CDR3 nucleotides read TGTGCCAGCACGTCTTCCTCAGGGGAACATACGCAGTATTTT.

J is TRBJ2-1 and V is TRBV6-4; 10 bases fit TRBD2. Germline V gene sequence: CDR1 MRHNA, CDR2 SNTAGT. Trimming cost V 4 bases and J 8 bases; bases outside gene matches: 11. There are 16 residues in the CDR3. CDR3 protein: CASSGTSGVPGDEQFF. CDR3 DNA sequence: TGTGCCAGCAGTGGAACTAGCGGGGTTCCCGGCGATGAGCAGTTCTTC.

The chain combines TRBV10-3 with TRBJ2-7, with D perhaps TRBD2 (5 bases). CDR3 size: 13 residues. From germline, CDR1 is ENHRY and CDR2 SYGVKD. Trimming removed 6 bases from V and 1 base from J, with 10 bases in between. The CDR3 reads CAISPDSSYEQYF. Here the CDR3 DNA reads TGTGCCATCAGCCCGGACTCGTCCTACGAGCAGTACTTC.

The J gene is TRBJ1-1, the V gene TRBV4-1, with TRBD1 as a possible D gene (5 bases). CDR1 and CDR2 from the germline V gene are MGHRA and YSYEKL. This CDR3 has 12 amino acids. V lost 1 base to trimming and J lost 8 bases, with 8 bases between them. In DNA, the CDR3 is TGCGCCAGCAGCCAAGTGGGGGGGGAAGCTTTCTTT. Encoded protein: CASSQVGGEAFF.

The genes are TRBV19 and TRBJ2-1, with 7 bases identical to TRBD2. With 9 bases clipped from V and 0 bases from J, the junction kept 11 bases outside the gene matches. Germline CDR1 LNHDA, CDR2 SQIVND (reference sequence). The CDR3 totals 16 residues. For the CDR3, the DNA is TGTGCCAGCTCTCACCGTCTAGCGGCCTCCTACAATGAGCAGTTCTTC. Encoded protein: CASSHRLAASYNEQFF.

CDR3 loop: CASSYRGGSGYTF. The CDR3, as DNA: TGTGCCAGCAGTTACCGGGGAGGGAGTGGCTACACCTTC. The rearrangement links TRBV6-5 to TRBJ1-2; D is unresolved. The CDR3 has 13 amino acids. CDR1 is MNHEY and CDR2 is SVGAGI in the germline V gene. V gave up 2 bases and J gave up 7 bases, with 11 bases separating them.

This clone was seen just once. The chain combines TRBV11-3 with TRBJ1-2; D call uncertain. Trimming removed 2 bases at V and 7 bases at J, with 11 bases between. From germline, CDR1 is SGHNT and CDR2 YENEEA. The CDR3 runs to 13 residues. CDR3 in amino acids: CASSLYGGVGYTF. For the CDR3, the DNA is TGTGCCAGCAGCTTATACGGAGGAGTTGGCTACACCTTC.

As DNA, the CDR3 is TGTGCCATCACCGCATCAAAAGGGGCGGGAACTAGCACAGATACGCAGTATTTT. This codes for CAITASKGAGTSTDTQYF. V is TRBV10-3 and J is TRBJ2-3; tentatively, D is TRBD2 (6 bases). Germline V gene data show CDR1 as ENHRY and CDR2 as SYGVKD. The CDR3 contains 18 residues. V was cut by 7 bases and J by 0 bases, with 23 bases left in between.

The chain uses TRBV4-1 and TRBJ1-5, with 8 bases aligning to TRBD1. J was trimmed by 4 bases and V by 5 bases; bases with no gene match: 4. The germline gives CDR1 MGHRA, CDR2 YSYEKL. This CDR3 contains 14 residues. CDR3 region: CASSTDRGNQPQHF. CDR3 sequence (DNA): TGCGCCAGCAGCACAGACAGGGGTAATCAGCCCCAGCATTTT.

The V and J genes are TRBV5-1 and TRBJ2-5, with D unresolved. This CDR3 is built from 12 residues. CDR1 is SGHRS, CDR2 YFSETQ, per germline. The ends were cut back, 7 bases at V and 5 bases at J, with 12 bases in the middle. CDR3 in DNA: TGCGCCAGCGGTAGGAGCGAGGAGACCCAGTACTTC. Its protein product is CASGRSEETQYF. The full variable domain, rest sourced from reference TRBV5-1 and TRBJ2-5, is KAGVTQTPRYLIKTRGQQVTLSCSPISGHRSVSWYQQTPGQGLQFLFEYFSETQRNKGNFPGRFSGRQFSNSRSEMNVSTLELGDSALYLCASGRSEETQYFGPGTRLLVL.

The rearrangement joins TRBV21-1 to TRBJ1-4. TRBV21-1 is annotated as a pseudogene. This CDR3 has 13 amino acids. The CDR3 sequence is CASSHREQEKLFF. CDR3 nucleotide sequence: TGTGCCAGCAGCCACCGGGAGCAAGAAAAACTGTTTTTT.

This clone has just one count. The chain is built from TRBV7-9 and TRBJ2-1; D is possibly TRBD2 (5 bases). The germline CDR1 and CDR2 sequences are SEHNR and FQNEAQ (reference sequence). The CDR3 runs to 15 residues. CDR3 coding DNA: TGTTCCACCCAGTCGCGAGCGGTCTCCTACAATGAGCAGTTCTTC. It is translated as CSTQSRAVSYNEQFF.

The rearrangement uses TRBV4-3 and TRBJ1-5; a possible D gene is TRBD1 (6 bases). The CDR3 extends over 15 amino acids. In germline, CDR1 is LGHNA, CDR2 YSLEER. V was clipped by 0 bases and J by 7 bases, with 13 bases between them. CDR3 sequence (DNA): TGCGCCAGCAGCCAAGATTCAGGGGTAAAACAGCCCCAGCATTTT. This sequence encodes CASSQDSGVKQPQHF.

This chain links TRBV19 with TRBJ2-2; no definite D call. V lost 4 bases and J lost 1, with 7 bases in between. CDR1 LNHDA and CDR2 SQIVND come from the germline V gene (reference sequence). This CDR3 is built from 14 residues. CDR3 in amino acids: CASSRALNTGELFF. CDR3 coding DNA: TGTGCCAGTAGTAGGGCCCTGAACACCGGGGAGCTGTTTTTT.

In nucleotides, the CDR3 is TGTGCCAGCAGCCAAGGCTACAGGGTATCGGGAAACACCATATATTTT. Amino acid sequence: CASSQGYRVSGNTIYF. The V and J genes are TRBV4-2 and TRBJ1-3; TRBD1 is a possible D gene (6 bases). The germline gives CDR1 LGHNA, CDR2 YNFKEQ. Trimming took off 1 base at V and 4 bases at J, with 14 bases between the two ends. This CDR3 region has 16 residues.

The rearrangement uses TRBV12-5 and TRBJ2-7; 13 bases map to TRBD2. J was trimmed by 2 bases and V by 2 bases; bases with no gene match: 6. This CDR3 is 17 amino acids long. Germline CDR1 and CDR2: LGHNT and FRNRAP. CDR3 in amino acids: CASGLHLGLAGAYEQYF. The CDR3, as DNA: TGTGCTAGTGGTTTGCACCTTGGACTAGCGGGGGCCTACGAGCAGTACTTC.

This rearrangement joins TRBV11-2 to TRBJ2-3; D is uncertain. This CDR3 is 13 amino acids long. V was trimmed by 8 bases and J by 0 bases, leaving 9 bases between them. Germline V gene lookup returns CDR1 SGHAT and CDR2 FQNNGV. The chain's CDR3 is CASQEVSTDTQYF. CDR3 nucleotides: TGTGCCAGCCAAGAGGTTAGCACAGATACGCAGTATTTT. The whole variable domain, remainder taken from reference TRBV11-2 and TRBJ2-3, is EAGVAQSPRYKIIEKRQSVAFWCNPISGHATLYWYQQILGQGPKLLIQFQNNGVVDDSQLPKDRFSAERLKGVDSTLKIQPAKLEDSAVYLCASQEVSTDTQYFGPGTRLTVL.

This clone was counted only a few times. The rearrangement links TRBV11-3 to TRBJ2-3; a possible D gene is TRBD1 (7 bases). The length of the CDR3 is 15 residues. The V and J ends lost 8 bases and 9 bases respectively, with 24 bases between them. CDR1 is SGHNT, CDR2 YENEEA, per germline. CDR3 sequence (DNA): TGTGCCAGCTCCCAGGGGGACAGCGGGTCGGGAACGCAGTATTTT. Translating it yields CASSQGDSGSGTQYF.

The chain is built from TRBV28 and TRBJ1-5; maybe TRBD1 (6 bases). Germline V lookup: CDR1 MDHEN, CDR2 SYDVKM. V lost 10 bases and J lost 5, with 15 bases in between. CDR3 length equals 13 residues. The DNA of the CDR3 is TGTGCCACCCAGGGGCGTCGGGATCAGCCCCAGCATTTT. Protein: CATQGRRDQPQHF.

Here the CDR3 DNA reads TGTGCCAGCTTCACGGGTGACGGGGCCGGGGAGCTGTTTTTT. Translating it yields CASFTGDGAGELFF. This chain connects TRBV2 to TRBJ2-2; tentatively, D is TRBD2 (5 bases). Germline CDR1 reads SNHLY; CDR2 reads FYNNEI. The CDR3 runs to 14 residues. V gave up 8 bases and J gave up 6 bases, with 16 bases separating them.

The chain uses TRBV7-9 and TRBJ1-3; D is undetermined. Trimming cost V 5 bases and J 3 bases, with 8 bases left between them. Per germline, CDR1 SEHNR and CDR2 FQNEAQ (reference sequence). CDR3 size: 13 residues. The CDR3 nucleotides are TGTGCCAGCAGCCCCTCAGGTGGAAACACCATATATTTT. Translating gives CASSPSGGNTIYF.

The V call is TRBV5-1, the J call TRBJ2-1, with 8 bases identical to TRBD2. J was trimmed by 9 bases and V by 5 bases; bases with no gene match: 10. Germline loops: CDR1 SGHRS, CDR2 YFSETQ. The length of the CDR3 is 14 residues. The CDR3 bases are TGCGCCAGCAGGGAGGGGCGGGGGGAAACTGAGCAGTTCTTC. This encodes CASREGRGETEQFF. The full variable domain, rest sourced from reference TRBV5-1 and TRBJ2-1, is KAGVTQTPRYLIKTRGQQVTLSCSPISGHRSVSWYQQTPGQGLQFLFEYFSETQRNKGNFPGRFSGRQFSNSRSEMNVSTLELGDSALYLCASREGRGETEQFFGPGTRLTVL.

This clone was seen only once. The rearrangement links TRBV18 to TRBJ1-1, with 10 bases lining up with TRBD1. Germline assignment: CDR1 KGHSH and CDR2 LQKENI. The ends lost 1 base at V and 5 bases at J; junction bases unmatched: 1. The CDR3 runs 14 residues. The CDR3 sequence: CASSPQDRGTEAFF. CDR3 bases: TGTGCCAGCTCACCACAGGACAGGGGGACTGAAGCTTTCTTT.

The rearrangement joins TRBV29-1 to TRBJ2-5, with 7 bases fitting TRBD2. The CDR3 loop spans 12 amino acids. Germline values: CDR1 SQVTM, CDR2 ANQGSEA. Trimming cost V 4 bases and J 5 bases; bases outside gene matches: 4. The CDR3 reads CSVGAGEETQYF. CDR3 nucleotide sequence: TGCAGCGTTGGGGCGGGGGAGGAGACCCAGTACTTC.

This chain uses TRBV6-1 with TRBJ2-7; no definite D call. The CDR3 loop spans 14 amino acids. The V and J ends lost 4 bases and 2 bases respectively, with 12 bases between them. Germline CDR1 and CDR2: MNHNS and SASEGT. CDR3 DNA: TGTGCCAGCAGTGCCTCCCTCCTAGCCTACGAGCAGTACTTC. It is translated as CASSASLLAYEQYF.

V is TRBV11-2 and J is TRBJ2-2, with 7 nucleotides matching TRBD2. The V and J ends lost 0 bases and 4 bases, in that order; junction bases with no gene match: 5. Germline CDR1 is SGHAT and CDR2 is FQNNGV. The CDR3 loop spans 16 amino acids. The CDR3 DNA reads TGTGCCAGCAGCTTAGATCTTGGGGGGGGCACCGGGGAGCTGTTTTTT. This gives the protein CASSLDLGGGTGELFF.

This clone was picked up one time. CDR3 bases: TGTGCCAGCAGTACAACCCGGACAGGGTCGGAGCTGTTTTTT. Its protein product is CASSTTRTGSELFF. V and J are TRBV6-5 and TRBJ2-2, with 8 bases aligning to TRBD1. CDR1 MNHEY and CDR2 SVGAGI come from the germline V gene. The CDR3 contains 14 residues. The junction had 9 bases not matched to a gene; V was cut back by 5 bases and J by 10 bases.

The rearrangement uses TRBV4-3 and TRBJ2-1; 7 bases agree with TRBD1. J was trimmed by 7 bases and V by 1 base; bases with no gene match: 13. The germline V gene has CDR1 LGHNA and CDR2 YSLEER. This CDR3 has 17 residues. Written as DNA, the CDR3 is TGCGCCAGCAGCCAAGGACGACTCTTACAGGGGCGGAATGAGCAGTTCTTC. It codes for CASSQGRLLQGRNEQFF.

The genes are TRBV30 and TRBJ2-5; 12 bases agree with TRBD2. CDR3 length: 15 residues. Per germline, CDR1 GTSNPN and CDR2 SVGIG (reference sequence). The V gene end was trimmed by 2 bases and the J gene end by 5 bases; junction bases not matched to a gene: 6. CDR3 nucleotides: TGTGCCTGGAGTTTGACTAGCGGGAGCGGTGAGACCCAGTACTTC. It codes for CAWSLTSGSGETQYF.

CDR3 bases: TGTGCCAGCAGCTTAACGTCTAGCGGACCCTACGAGCAGTACTTC. Protein product: CASSLTSSGPYEQYF. The chain combines TRBV7-9 with TRBJ2-7, with 7 bases that match TRBD2. The CDR3 is 15 residues long. Germline CDR1 is SEHNR and CDR2 is FQNEAQ (reference sequence). With 2 bases clipped from V and 2 bases from J, the junction kept 6 bases outside the gene matches.

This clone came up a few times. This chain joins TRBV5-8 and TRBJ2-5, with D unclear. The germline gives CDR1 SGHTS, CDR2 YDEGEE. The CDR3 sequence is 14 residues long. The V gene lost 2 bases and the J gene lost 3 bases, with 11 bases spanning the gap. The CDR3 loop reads CASSLITTKETQYF. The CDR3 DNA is TGTGCCAGCAGCTTAATAACAACAAAAGAGACCCAGTACTTC.

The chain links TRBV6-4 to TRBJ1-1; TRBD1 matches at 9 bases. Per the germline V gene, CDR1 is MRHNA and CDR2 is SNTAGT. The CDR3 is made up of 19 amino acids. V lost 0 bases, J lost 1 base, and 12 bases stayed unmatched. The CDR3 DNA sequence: TGTGCCAGCAGTGACTCGAAGGTTAGGGACAGGGACCCGAACACTGAAGCTTTCTTT. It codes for CASSDSKVRDRDPNTEAFF.